This is a list of T cell receptor beta chains from one sample in a study of PD-L1 blockade in urothelial cancer. Libraries were prepared by immunoSEQ multiplex PCR; TCRdb keeps only in-frame clonotypes and omits some of them. Of approximately 100,000 clones listed, over 80% are singletons. The material sequenced was PBMCs, taken around atezolizumab (anti-PD-L1) treatment. The receptors derive from a woman of 80 years or more with urothelial cancer. The CDR3 runs from the conserved cysteine through the conserved F or W. Fields, in order: clone size, J gene, V gene, D gene, CDR3 protein, CDR3 DNA. A D gene is named only where the DNA matches it firmly. Some rows mark clone size as missing; the rest say once, few, many or name a class of expanded clone.

. | TRBJ1-1 | TRBV29-1 | . | CSVDPGDTEAFF | TGCAGCGTTGACCCAGGGGACACTGAAGCTTTCTTT
once | TRBJ2-1 | TRBV5-5 | TRBD2 | CASSPGTGGHNEQFF | TGTGCCAGCAGCCCCGGGACGGGAGGGCACAATGAGCAGTTCTTC
few | TRBJ2-2 | TRBV5-1 | TRBD1 | CASSLRTGSAGELFF | TGCGCCAGCAGCTTGAGGACAGGGAGCGCCGGGGAGCTGTTTTTT
. | TRBJ1-2 | TRBV5-1 | TRBD1 | CASSPAGTGDEGYGYTF | TGCGCCAGCAGCCCAGCCGGGACAGGGGATGAAGGCTATGGCTACACCTTC
. | TRBJ2-2 | TRBV19 | . | CASSIDEAAGPPNTGELFF | TGTGCCAGTAGTATAGATGAGGCGGCGGGGCCCCCGAACACCGGGGAGCTGTTTTTT
. | TRBJ2-4 | TRBV21-1 | . | CASIPTGQSAKNIQYF | TGTGCCAGCATCCCGACAGGACAATCAGCCAAAAACATTCAGTACTTC
. | TRBJ1-5 | TRBV5-4 | . | CASSLGPGGLQPQHF | TGTGCCAGCAGCTTGGGTCCGGGGGGCCTACAGCCCCAGCATTTT
. | TRBJ1-1 | TRBV6-1 | . | CAIAEILDREAFF | TGTGCCATCGCAGAGATCCTCGACAGGGAAGCTTTCTTT
. | TRBJ1-1 | TRBV5-1 | . | CASSLGGSTNTEAFF | TGCGCCAGCAGCTTGGGCGGGTCCACCAACACTGAAGCTTTCTTT
. | TRBJ1-1 | TRBV5-1 | . | CASSPGQQNTEAFF | TGCGCCAGCAGCCCCGGACAACAGAACACTGAAGCTTTCTTT
. | TRBJ1-1 | TRBV4-1 | TRBD1 | CASSHPGQGRTEAFF | TGCGCCAGCAGCCACCCTGGACAGGGGAGGACTGAAGCTTTCTTT
. | TRBJ2-5 | TRBV2 | TRBD2 | CASRRGESLQETQYF | TGTGCCAGCAGGCGGGGGGAGAGCTTACAAGAGACCCAGTACTTC
. | TRBJ2-5 | TRBV21-1 | . | CASSKDPRWRVGETQYF | TGTGCCAGCAGCAAAGACCCCCGTTGGAGGGTGGGAGAGACCCAGTACTTC
. | TRBJ1-5 | TRBV6-1 | TRBD1 | CASRVTGDSNQPQHF | TGTGCCAGCAGAGTAACAGGGGATAGCAATCAGCCCCAGCATTTT
. | TRBJ2-1 | TRBV19 | . | CATRTVTYNEQFF | TGTGCCACCAGGACAGTGACTTACAATGAGCAGTTCTTC
once | TRBJ2-1 | TRBV5-1 | . | CASSLRSGSHYNEQFF | TGCGCCAGCAGCCTCCGTTCGGGGTCTCACTACAATGAGCAGTTCTTC
once | TRBJ1-4 | TRBV5-1 | TRBD1 | CASSPGQGVTTNEKLFF | TGCGCCAGCAGCCCAGGCCAGGGGGTAACAACTAATGAAAAACTGTTTTTT
. | TRBJ1-2 | TRBV30 | TRBD1 | CAWSAPRDREGTGYGYTF | TGTGCCTGGAGTGCCCCCCGGGACAGGGAGGGGACTGGCTATGGCTACACCTTC
few | TRBJ2-5 | TRBV27 | TRBD1 | CAPAVVDRVAEETQYF | TGTGCCCCAGCAGTAGTAGACAGGGTGGCTGAAGAGACCCAGTACTTC
once | TRBJ1-3 | TRBV2 | TRBD1 | CASSPGQGWGNTIYF | TGTGCCAGCAGTCCGGGACAGGGGTGGGGAAACACCATATATTTT
. | TRBJ1-1 | TRBV5-1 | TRBD1 | CASSLSGGPEAFF | TGCGCCAGCAGCTTGTCAGGGGGCCCTGAAGCTTTCTTT
. | TRBJ1-2 | TRBV15 | . | CATSRDSPSRPSNYGYTF | TGTGCCACCAGCAGAGATTCCCCCTCTAGGCCAAGTAACTATGGCTACACCTTC
. | TRBJ2-7 | TRBV28 | TRBD2 | CASSVTSGSSYEQYF | TGTGCCAGCAGCGTGACTAGCGGGAGCTCCTACGAGCAGTACTTC
. | TRBJ2-1 | TRBV21-1 | . | CASSTPPGQLYNEQFF | TGTGCCAGCAGCACCCCCCCGGGACAGCTCTACAATGAGCAGTTCTTC
. | TRBJ1-2 | TRBV27 | . | CASSPSNYGYTF | TGTGCCAGCAGTCCCTCTAACTATGGCTACACCTTC
. | TRBJ1-4 | TRBV6-1 | TRBD1 | CASSSNRGGYEKLFF | TGTGCCAGCAGTTCCAACAGGGGGGGATATGAAAAACTGTTTTTT
. | TRBJ1-5 | TRBV21-1 | . | CASSKATLRTKGSNQPQHF | TGTGCCAGCAGCAAAGCTACCTTGCGGACAAAGGGTAGCAATCAGCCCCAGCATTTT
. | TRBJ2-7 | TRBV21-1 | . | CASSKAFQDFPYEQYF | TGTGCCAGCAGCAAAGCATTCCAGGATTTCCCCTACGAGCAGTACTTC
. | TRBJ2-3 | TRBV30 | TRBD2 | CAWAPGLAGSDTQYF | TGTGCCTGGGCTCCGGGACTAGCGGGGTCAGATACGCAGTATTTT
. | TRBJ2-5 | TRBV5-6 | TRBD1 | CASSLARQGVETQYF | TGTGCCAGCAGCTTGGCTCGGCAGGGGGTAGAGACCCAGTACTTC
. | TRBJ2-1 | TRBV9 | . | CASSGGGFRDNEQFF | TGTGCCAGCAGCGGAGGAGGGTTCAGGGACAATGAGCAGTTCTTC
. | TRBJ2-7 | TRBV6-1 | TRBD1 | CASRDRGNEQYF | TGTGCCAGCAGGGACAGGGGGAACGAGCAGTACTTC
few | TRBJ2-6 | TRBV29-1 | TRBD2 | CSVEGGLANVLTF | TGCAGCGTTGAGGGGGGGTTGGCCAACGTCCTGACTTTC
. | TRBJ2-3 | TRBV30 | TRBD2 | CAWSVLAGGADTQYF | TGTGCCTGGAGTGTACTGGCGGGAGGGGCAGATACGCAGTATTTT
. | TRBJ2-5 | TRBV5-1 | . | CASSSSTSQETQYF | TGCGCCAGCAGCTCTTCGACTAGTCAAGAGACCCAGTACTTC
. | TRBJ1-5 | TRBV4-1 | . | CASSREVSGQPQHF | TGCGCCAGCAGCCGCGAGGTTTCGGGTCAGCCCCAGCATTTT
. | TRBJ2-1 | TRBV2 | TRBD2 | CASRTSGTYNEQFF | TGTGCCAGCAGGACTAGCGGAACCTACAATGAGCAGTTCTTC
. | TRBJ2-1 | TRBV5-1 | TRBD1 | CASERGDSDNEQFF | TGCGCCAGCGAGAGAGGGGACAGTGACAATGAGCAGTTCTTC
. | TRBJ1-1 | TRBV5-1 | . | CASSALTGENTEAFF | TGCGCCAGCAGTGCATTGACAGGAGAGAACACTGAAGCTTTCTTT
. | TRBJ1-1 | TRBV28 | . | CASSLLSGSGTEAFF | TGTGCCAGCAGTTTGTTGTCGGGGTCGGGCACTGAAGCTTTCTTT
. | TRBJ1-3 | TRBV9 | TRBD1 | CASSTGTVGNTIYF | TGTGCCAGCAGTACCGGGACAGTTGGAAACACCATATATTTT
. | TRBJ1-3 | TRBV6-1 | . | CASIREAGNTIYF | TGTGCCAGCATCAGGGAAGCTGGAAACACCATATATTTT
. | TRBJ1-3 | TRBV19 | TRBD1 | CASSTGQPTSGNTIYF | TGTGCCAGTAGTACGGGACAGCCGACCTCTGGAAACACCATATATTTT
. | TRBJ2-1 | TRBV28 | . | CASSLPGTSYNEQFF | TGTGCCAGCAGTTTGCCGGGTACCTCCTACAATGAGCAGTTCTTC
once | TRBJ2-7 | TRBV10-3 | . | CAISGEVSIYEQYF | TGTGCCATCAGTGGGGAGGTGTCGATTTACGAGCAGTACTTC
. | TRBJ2-3 | TRBV28 | . | CASSVPDSYTDTQYF | TGTGCCAGCAGTGTTCCGGACAGTTACACAGATACGCAGTATTTT
few | TRBJ2-1 | TRBV29-1 | . | CSVDPPGKVYNEQFF | TGCAGCGTTGACCCCCCCGGGAAGGTCTACAATGAGCAGTTCTTC
. | TRBJ2-3 | TRBV7-2 | TRBD2 | CASSPWTSGRLTDTQYF | TGTGCCAGCAGCCCTTGGACTAGCGGGAGATTGACGGATACGCAGTATTTT
. | TRBJ1-5 | TRBV6-1 | . | CASSREKGFDQPQHF | TGTGCCAGCAGTCGCGAAAAGGGGTTCGATCAGCCCCAGCATTTT
once | TRBJ2-7 | TRBV28 | TRBD2 | CASSSQWGLAGGGYEQYF | TGTGCCAGCAGTTCCCAATGGGGTCTAGCGGGAGGGGGCTACGAGCAGTACTTC
. | TRBJ2-1 | TRBV27 | TRBD2 | CASSPISGSSYNEQFF | TGTGCCAGCAGTCCCATTAGCGGGAGCTCCTACAATGAGCAGTTCTTC
. | TRBJ2-3 | TRBV4-2 | TRBD2 | CASSQMGTSGIGDTQYF | TGTGCCAGCAGCCAAATGGGGACTAGCGGGATCGGGGATACGCAGTATTTT
. | TRBJ2-7 | TRBV27 | TRBD2 | CASSLREGGREQYF | TGTGCCAGCAGTTTGCGGGAGGGAGGTAGGGAGCAGTACTTC
. | TRBJ1-5 | TRBV28 | . | CASTPGGRREKPQHF | TGTGCCAGCACCCCGGGTGGGCGCCGGGAGAAGCCCCAGCATTTT
. | TRBJ1-1 | TRBV19 | . | CASSLTGRGAGDTEAFF | TGTGCCAGTAGTCTTACAGGGAGAGGGGCCGGGGACACTGAAGCTTTCTTT